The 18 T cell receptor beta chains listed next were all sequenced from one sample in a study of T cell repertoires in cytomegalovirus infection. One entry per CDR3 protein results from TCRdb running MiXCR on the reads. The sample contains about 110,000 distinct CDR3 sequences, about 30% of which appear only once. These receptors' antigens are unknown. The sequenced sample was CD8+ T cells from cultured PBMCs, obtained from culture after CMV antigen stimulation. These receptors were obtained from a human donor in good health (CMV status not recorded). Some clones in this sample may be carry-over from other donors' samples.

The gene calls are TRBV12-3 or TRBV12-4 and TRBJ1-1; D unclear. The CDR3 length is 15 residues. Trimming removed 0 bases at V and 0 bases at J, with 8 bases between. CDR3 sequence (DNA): TGTGCCAGCAGTTTAGCGGTCAGGATGAACACTGAAGCTTTCTTT. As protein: CASSLAVRMNTEAFF.

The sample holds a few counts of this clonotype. CDR3 nucleotides: TGTGCCAGCAGCTTAGAAGGTCTAGCGGGGGGAAGCTCCTACAATGAGCAGTTCTTC. Its translation: CASSLEGLAGGSSYNEQFF. V gene TRBV13 combines with J gene TRBJ2-1, with 11 bases aligning to TRBD2. Germline V gene lookup returns CDR1 PRHDT and CDR2 FYEKMQ (reference sequence). The CDR3 contains 19 residues. Trimming removed 1 base from V and 0 bases from J; junction bases left unmatched: 8.

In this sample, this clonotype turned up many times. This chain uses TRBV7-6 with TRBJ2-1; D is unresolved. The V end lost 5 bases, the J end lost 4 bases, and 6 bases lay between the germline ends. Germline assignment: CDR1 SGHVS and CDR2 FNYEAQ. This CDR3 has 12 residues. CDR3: CASSLPYNEQFF. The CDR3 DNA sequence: TGTGCCAGCAGCCTTCCTTACAATGAGCAGTTCTTC.

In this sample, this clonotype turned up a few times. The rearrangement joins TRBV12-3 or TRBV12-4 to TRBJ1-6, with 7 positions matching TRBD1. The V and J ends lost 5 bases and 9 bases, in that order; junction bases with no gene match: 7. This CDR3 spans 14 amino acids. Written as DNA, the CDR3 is TGTGCCAGCAGTCTGACAGGGCCCCCTTCACCCCTCCACTTT. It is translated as CASSLTGPPSPLHF.

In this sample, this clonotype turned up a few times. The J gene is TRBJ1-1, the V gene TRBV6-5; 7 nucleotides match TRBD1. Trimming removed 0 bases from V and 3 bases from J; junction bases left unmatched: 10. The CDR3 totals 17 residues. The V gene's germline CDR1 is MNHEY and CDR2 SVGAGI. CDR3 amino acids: CASSYSRGEEIDTEAFF. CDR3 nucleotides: TGTGCCAGCAGTTACTCCAGGGGGGAAGAGATAGACACTGAAGCTTTCTTT.

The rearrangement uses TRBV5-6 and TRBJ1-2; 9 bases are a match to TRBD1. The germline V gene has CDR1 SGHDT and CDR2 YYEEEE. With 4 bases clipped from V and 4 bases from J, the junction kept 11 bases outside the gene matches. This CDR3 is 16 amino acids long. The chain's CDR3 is CASSLRGTGFSYGYTF. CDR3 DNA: TGTGCCAGCAGCCTCCGTGGGACAGGGTTTTCCTATGGCTACACCTTC. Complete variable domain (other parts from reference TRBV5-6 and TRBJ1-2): DAGVTQSPTHLIKTRGQQVTLRCSPKSGHDTVSWYQQALGQGPQFIFQYYEEEERQRGNFPDRFSGHQFPNYSSELNVNALLLGDSALYLCASSLRGTGFSYGYTFGSGTRLTVV.

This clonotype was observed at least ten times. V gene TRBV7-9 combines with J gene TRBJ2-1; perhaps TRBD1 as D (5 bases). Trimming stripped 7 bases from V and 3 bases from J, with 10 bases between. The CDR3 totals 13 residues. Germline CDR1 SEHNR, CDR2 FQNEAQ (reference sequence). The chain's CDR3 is CASKQVLYNEQFF. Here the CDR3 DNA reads TGTGCCAGCAAACAGGTTCTCTACAATGAGCAGTTCTTC.

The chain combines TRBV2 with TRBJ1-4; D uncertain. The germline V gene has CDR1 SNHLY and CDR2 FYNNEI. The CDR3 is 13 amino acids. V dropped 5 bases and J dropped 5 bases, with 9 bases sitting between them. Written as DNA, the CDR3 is TGTGCCAGCAGTCGGGCCAACAATGAAAAACTGTTTTTT. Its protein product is CASSRANNEKLFF.

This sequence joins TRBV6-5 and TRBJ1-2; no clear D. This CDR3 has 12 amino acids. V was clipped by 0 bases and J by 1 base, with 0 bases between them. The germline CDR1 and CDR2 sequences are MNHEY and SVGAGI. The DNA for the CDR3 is TGTGCCAGCAGTTACTCTAACTATGGCTACACCTTC. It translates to CASSYSNYGYTF.

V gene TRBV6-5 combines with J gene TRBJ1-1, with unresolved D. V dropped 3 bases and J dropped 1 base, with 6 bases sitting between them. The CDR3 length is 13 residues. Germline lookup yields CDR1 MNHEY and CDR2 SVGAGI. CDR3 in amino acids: CASSYSENTEAFF. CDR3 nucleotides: TGTGCCAGCAGTTATTCAGAGAACACTGAAGCTTTCTTT.

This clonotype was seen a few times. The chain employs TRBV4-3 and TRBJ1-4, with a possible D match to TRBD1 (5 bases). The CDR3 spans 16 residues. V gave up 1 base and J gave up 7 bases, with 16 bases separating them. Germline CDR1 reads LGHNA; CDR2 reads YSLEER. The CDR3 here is CASSQVFPGRGEKLFF. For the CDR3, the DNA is TGCGCCAGCAGCCAAGTATTTCCGGGGCGGGGTGAAAAACTGTTTTTT.

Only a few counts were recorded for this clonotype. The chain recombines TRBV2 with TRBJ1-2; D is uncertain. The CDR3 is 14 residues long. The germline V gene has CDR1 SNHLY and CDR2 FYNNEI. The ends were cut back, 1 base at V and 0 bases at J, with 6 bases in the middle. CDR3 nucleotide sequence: TGTGCCAGCAGTGAAGGGATCACTAACTATGGCTACACCTTC. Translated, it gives CASSEGITNYGYTF.

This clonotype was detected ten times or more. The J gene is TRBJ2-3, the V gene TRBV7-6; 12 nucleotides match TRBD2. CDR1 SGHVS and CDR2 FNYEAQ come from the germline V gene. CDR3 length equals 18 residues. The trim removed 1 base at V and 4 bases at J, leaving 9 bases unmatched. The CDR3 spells CASSLVTSGGPHADTQYF. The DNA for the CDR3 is TGTGCCAGCAGCTTAGTTACTAGCGGGGGGCCTCACGCAGATACGCAGTATTTT. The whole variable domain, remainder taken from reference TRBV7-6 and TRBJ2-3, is GAGVSQSPRYKVTKRGQDVALRCDPISGHVSLYWYRQALGQGPEFLTYFNYEAQQDKSGLPNDRFSAERPEGSISTLTIQRTEQRDSAMYRCASSLVTSGGPHADTQYFGPGTRLTVL.

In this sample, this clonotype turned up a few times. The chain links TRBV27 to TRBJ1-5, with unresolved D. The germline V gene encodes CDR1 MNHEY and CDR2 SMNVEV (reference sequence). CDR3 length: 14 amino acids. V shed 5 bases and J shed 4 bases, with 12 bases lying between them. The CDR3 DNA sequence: TGTGCCAGCAGTCCCCTGGGTCAAAATCAGCCCCAGCATTTT. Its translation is CASSPLGQNQPQHF.

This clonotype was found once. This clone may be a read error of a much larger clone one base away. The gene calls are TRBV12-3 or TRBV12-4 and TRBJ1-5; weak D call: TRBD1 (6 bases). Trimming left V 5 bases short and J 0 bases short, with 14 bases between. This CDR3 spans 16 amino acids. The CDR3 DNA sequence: TGTGCCAGCAGTCGACAGGAAATGTATAGCAATCAGCCCCAGCATTTT. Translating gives CASSRQEMYSNQPQHF.

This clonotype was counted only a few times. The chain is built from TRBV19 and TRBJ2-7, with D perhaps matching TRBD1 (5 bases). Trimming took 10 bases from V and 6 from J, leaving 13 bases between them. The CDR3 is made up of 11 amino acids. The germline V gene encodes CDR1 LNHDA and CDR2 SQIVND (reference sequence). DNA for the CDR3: TGTGCCACCCTCCAGGGTGGCGAGCAGTACTTC. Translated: CATLQGGEQYF.

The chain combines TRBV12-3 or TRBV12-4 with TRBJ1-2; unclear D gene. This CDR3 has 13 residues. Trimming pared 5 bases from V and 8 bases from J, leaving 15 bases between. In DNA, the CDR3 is TGTGCCAGCAGTCCAACTCCGGCGGGGGGCTACACCTTC. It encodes CASSPTPAGGYTF.

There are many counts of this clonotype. CDR3 bases: TGTGCCAGCAGGGCCGGGACAGGGGTAATTGAAGCTTTCTTT. Its translation: CASRAGTGVIEAFF. The V call is TRBV6-1, the J call TRBJ1-1, with 10 bases identical to TRBD1. Germline lookup yields CDR1 MNHNS and CDR2 SASEGT. V trimming: 6 bases; J trimming: 7 bases; junction bases outside the gene matches: 8. The CDR3 length is 14 residues.